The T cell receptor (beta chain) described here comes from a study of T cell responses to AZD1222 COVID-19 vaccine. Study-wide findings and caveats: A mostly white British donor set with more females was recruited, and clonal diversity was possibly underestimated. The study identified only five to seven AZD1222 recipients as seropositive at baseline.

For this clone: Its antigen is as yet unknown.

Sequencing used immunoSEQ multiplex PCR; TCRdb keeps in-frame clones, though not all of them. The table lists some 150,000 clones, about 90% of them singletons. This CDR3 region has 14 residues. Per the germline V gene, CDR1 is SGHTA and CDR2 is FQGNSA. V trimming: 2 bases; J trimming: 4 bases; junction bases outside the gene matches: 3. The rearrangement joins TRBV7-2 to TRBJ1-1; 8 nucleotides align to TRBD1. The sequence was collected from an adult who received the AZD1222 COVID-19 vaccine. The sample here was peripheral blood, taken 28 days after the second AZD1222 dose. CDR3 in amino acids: CASSLSDRGTEAFF. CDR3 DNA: TGTGCCAGCAGCTTATCCGACAGGGGCACTGAAGCTTTCTTT.